This TCR beta chain was sequenced during a study of shared clonotypes between healthy human individuals. Study details: Aged 18 to 49, the donors were a couple of women and three men.

Sequencing used immunoSEQ multiplex PCR; TCRdb keeps in-frame clones, though not all of them. This sample has a few hundred thousand clones; about 65% occur once, and the top ten carry approximately 12%. This clone was seen repeatedly, ten times or more. Germline assignment: CDR1 SEHNR and CDR2 FQNEAQ (reference sequence). This CDR3 spans 14 amino acids. The V and J ends lost 2 bases and 5 bases respectively, with 12 bases between them. The TCR originated in a man aged 25 to 45 in good health. This chain connects TRBV7-9 to TRBJ1-2, with unresolved D. Sequencing was carried out using memory CD4+ T cells sorted from blood. As for subset: CD45RA-negative fraction. CDR3 loop: CASSLRPAEYGYTF. CDR3 DNA sequence: TGTGCCAGCAGCTTACGACCGGCAGAATATGGCTACACCTTC.